The entry that follows covers one T cell receptor (beta chain) sequence. This sample is drawn from a study of blood T cell repertoires in COVID-19. The protocol was immunoSEQ multiplex PCR, while the TCRdb copy is restricted to in-frame clones and leaves out a portion. The sample holds 28,000 or so clones, 75% to 90% seen once. Germline CDR1 and CDR2: MNHEY and SVGEGT. J lost 10 bases, V lost 6 bases, and 15 bases had no gene match. The CDR3 sequence is 15 residues long. The material sequenced was peripheral blood. The chain combines TRBV6-2 or TRBV6-3 with TRBJ1-5, with 7 bases that match TRBD1. This TCR came from a human donor in a cohort sampled during active COVID-19. This chain's CDR3 is CASSLGEVKGAPQHF. The CDR3 coding sequence is TGTGCCAGCAGCCTAGGGGAGGTTAAGGGGGCCCCCCAGCATTTT.